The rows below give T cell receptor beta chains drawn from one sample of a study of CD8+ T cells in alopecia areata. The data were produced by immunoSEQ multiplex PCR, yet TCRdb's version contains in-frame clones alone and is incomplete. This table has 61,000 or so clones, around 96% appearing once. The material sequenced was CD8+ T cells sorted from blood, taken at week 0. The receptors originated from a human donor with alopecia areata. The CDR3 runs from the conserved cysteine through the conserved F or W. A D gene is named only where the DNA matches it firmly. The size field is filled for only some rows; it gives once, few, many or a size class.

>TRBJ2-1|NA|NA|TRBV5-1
CASGGLGRVNEQFF
TGCGCCAGCGGGGGACTGGGACGGGTCAATGAGCAGTTCTTC
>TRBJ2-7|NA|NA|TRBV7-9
CASSPPRRHSSYEQYF
TGTGCCAGCAGCCCCCCCCGTAGACACAGCTCCTACGAGCAGTACTTC
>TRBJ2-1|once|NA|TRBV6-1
CASSEFGKDPFF
TGTGCCAGCAGTGAATTTGGGAAGGACCCGTTCTTC
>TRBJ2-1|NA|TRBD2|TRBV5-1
CASSFISSGGYNEQFF
TGCGCCAGCAGCTTTATCTCTAGCGGGGGCTACAATGAGCAGTTCTTC
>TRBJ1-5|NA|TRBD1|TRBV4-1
CASSHLGTGDYQPQHF
TGCGCCAGCAGCCACCTAGGGACAGGGGACTATCAGCCCCAGCATTTT
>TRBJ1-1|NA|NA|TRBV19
CASSIGAEAFF
TGTGCCAGTAGTATAGGCGCTGAAGCTTTCTTT
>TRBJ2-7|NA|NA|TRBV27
CASSLSGNSYEQYF
TGTGCCAGCAGTTTGTCAGGAAACTCCTACGAGCAGTACTTC
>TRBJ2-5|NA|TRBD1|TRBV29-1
CSVGDRGRGETQYF
TGCAGCGTTGGGGACAGGGGGAGAGGAGAGACCCAGTACTTC
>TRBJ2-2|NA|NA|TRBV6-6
CASSYGQGGTGELFF
TGTGCCAGCAGTTACGGGCAGGGGGGGACCGGGGAGCTGTTTTTT
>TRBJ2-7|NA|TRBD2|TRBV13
CASSSRTSAAYEQYF
TGTGCCAGCAGCTCTCGGACTAGCGCTGCCTACGAGCAGTACTTC
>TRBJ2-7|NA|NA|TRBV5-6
CASSVQGREQYF
TGTGCCAGCAGCGTACAGGGCCGGGAGCAGTACTTC
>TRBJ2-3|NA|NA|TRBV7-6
CASSQNFMGTDTQYF
TGTGCCAGCAGTCAGAACTTCATGGGTACAGATACGCAGTATTTT
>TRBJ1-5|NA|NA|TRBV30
CAWSATGSNQPQHF
TGTGCCTGGAGTGCCACCGGGTCCAATCAGCCCCAGCATTTT
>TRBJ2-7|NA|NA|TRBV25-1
CASSEGFRYEQYF
TGTGCCAGCAGTGAAGGGTTCCGCTACGAGCAGTACTTC
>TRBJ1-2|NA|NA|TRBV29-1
CSVAVGWGGYGYTF
TGCAGCGTGGCCGTTGGATGGGGCGGCTATGGCTACACCTTC
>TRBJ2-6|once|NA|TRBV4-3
CASSQDPPLQGRSGANVLTF
TGCGCCAGCAGCCAAGACCCACCGTTACAGGGGAGGTCTGGGGCCAACGTCCTGACTTTC
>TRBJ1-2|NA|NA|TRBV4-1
CASSQEDGNYGYTF
TGCGCCAGCAGCCAAGAGGACGGAAACTATGGCTACACCTTC
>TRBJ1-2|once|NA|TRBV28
CASIPGASNYGYTF
TGTGCCAGCATTCCCGGCGCCAGTAACTATGGCTACACCTTC
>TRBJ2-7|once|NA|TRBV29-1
CSVVIGRDNSYEQYF
TGCAGCGTTGTAATCGGCAGGGATAATAGCTACGAGCAGTACTTC
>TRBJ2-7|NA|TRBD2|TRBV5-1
CASSWGTSGFEQYF
TGCGCCAGCAGCTGGGGGACTAGCGGGTTCGAGCAGTACTTC
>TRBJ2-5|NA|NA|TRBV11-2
CASSLLSSAQYF
TGTGCCAGCAGCCTCCTTAGCTCGGCCCAGTACTTC
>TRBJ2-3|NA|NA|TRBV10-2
CASSESPGLDTDTQYF
TGCGCCAGCAGTGAGTCGCCGGGCCTTGACACAGATACGCAGTATTTT
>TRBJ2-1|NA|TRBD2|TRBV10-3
CATGTSGGPAYNEQFF
TGTGCCACCGGGACTAGCGGGGGGCCAGCCTACAATGAGCAGTTCTTC
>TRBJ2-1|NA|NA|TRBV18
CASSPRATSYNEQFF
TGTGCCAGCTCACCGCGGGCAACCTCCTACAATGAGCAGTTCTTC
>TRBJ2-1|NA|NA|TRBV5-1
CASSSAGAGEQFF
TGCGCCAGCAGCTCAGCGGGCGCGGGTGAGCAGTTCTTC
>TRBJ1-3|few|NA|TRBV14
CASSPIIPTSGNTIYF
TGTGCCAGCAGTCCTATTATTCCCACCTCTGGAAACACCATATATTTT
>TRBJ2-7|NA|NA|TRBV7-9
CASSPRGGLLEQYF
TGTGCCAGCAGCCCCCGTGGTGGTCTACTGGAGCAGTACTTC
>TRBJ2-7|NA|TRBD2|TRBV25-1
CASTIPGGGEQYF
TGTGCCAGCACCATCCCGGGGGGGGGTGAGCAGTACTTC
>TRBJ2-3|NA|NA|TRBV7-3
CASSSRPLDTQYF
TGTGCCAGCAGCTCCCGACCCTTGGATACGCAGTATTTT
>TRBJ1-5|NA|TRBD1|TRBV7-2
CASSPGQYSNQPQHF
TGTGCCAGCAGCCCGGGACAGTATAGCAATCAGCCCCAGCATTTT
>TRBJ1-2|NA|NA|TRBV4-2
CASSQGTANYGYTF
TGTGCCAGCAGCCAAGGGACAGCTAACTATGGCTACACCTTC
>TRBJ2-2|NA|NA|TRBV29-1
CSVGIPNTGELFF
TGCAGCGTTGGTATCCCGAACACCGGGGAGCTGTTTTTT
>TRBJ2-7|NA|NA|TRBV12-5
CASGLIQAPIHEQYF
TGTGCTAGTGGTTTGATACAGGCACCCATCCACGAGCAGTACTTC